One TCR beta chain is described in this entry. Antigen: not known. Libraries were prepared by immunoSEQ multiplex PCR; TCRdb keeps only in-frame clonotypes and omits some of them. This sample has 150,000 to 200,000 clones, with around nine tenths found just once. The data were taken from a study of lymphopenia after photon versus proton radiotherapy. Study-wide points: Oligoclonal CD8+ Temra expansion after nadir drove photon patients' diversity drop.

The germline V and J ends were trimmed by 2 bases and 2 bases, with 12 bases remaining between them. CDR1 SGHRS and CDR2 YFSETQ come from the germline V gene. The CDR3 sequence is 15 residues long. This chain links TRBV5-1 with TRBJ2-3; no clear D. The specimen comprised peripheral blood, sampled from a patient treated with photon-based radiotherapy. The sequence was obtained from a man aged 50-59 years with gastric cancer. The CDR3, as DNA: TGCGCCAGCAGCTTTAGGCCGGAAGACACAGATACGCAGTATTTT. It specifies CASSFRPEDTDTQYF. Looking up the rest from reference TRBV5-1 and TRBJ2-3 gives the full variable domain: KAGVTQTPRYLIKTRGQQVTLSCSPISGHRSVSWYQQTPGQGLQFLFEYFSETQRNKGNFPGRFSGRQFSNSRSEMNVSTLELGDSALYLCASSFRPEDTDTQYFGPGTRLTVL.